Below, 31 T cell receptor beta chains from the same sample are listed, as sequenced in a study of control samples from healthy donors and cancer patients (TCRdb year 2020). The library was built by means of the immunoSEQ multiplex PCR assay. TCRdb carries this immuneACCESS record with in-frame sequences only. Its versions omit some clonotypes, under half of them owing to an unresolved V gene in the studies checked, with the rest unexplained. In this sample the table shows 100,000 to 150,000 clones, around 87% of which occur a single time. The top ten clonotypes cover about 2.7% of the sample. Sequences were obtained from blood. The receptors stem from a man in his 60s in good health.

This clone appeared once. This rearrangement joins TRBV5-6 to TRBJ1-4; TRBD1 aligns across 9 bases. The trim removed 4 bases at V and 8 bases at J, leaving 6 bases unmatched. The germline gives CDR1 SGHDT, CDR2 YYEEEE. The CDR3 runs to 14 residues. The CDR3 DNA is TGTGCCAGCAGCACCGGGACAGGGAGCGAAAAACTGTTTTTT. Amino acid sequence: CASSTGTGSEKLFF.

This chain joins TRBV18 and TRBJ1-2; D is undetermined. The CDR3 loop spans 13 amino acids. Germline CDR1 KGHSH, CDR2 LQKENI. V was trimmed by 9 bases and J by 6 bases, leaving 17 bases between them. The CDR3 spells CASLSVSDDGYTF. The CDR3 nucleotides are TGTGCCAGTCTTAGTGTCTCGGACGATGGCTACACCTTC.

The rearrangement uses TRBV28 and TRBJ1-1, with D possibly matching TRBD1 (5 bases). Trimming shortened V by 6 bases and J by 10 bases, and 15 bases separated the two germline ends. CDR1 and CDR2 (germline): MDHEN, SYDVKM. The CDR3 loop spans 12 amino acids. The CDR3 loop is CASRHPLQGAFF. For the CDR3, the DNA is TGTGCCAGCAGGCACCCTCTTCAGGGAGCTTTCTTT.

The chain uses TRBV19 and TRBJ1-6, with D uncertain. V lost 1 base and J 10 bases, leaving 11 bases between the germline ends. CDR1 is LNHDA and CDR2 is SQIVND in the germline V gene (reference sequence). CDR3 length equals 14 residues. CDR3 protein: CASSIGEVASPLHF. The CDR3 coding sequence is TGTGCCAGTAGTATAGGGGAGGTAGCATCACCCCTCCACTTT.

The rearrangement joins TRBV28 to TRBJ1-2, with D possibly matching TRBD1 (6 bases). CDR3 size: 13 residues. Germline assignment: CDR1 MDHEN and CDR2 SYDVKM. Trimming pared 1 base from V and 4 bases from J, leaving 7 bases between. CDR3 in amino acids: CASSLSGVYGYTF. The CDR3 DNA reads TGTGCCAGCAGTTTATCAGGGGTCTATGGCTACACCTTC.

This clone was picked up a small number of times. The chain recombines TRBV28 with TRBJ1-4; possible D gene TRBD1, 5 bases. Trimming shortened V by 2 bases and J by 4 bases, and 11 bases separated the two germline ends. The CDR3 runs 15 residues. CDR1 and CDR2 (germline): MDHEN, SYDVKM. The DNA of the CDR3 is TGTGCCAGCAGTTTAGGGGGTAGTCATAATGAAAAACTGTTTTTT. Its translation: CASSLGGSHNEKLFF.

The chain has TRBV28 and TRBJ1-4; TRBD1 matches at 7 bases. V lost 4 bases to trimming and J lost 7 bases; unmatched junction nucleotides: 9. Germline V gene data show CDR1 as MDHEN and CDR2 as SYDVKM. CDR3 length: 15 residues. CDR3: CASSSRQGFAEKLFF. CDR3 nucleotide sequence: TGTGCCAGCAGTTCCCGACAGGGATTTGCTGAAAAACTGTTTTTT. Looking up the rest from reference TRBV28 and TRBJ1-4 gives the full variable domain: DVKVTQSSRYLVKRTGEKVFLECVQDMDHENMFWYRQDPGLGLRLIYFSYDVKMKEKGDIPEGYSVSREKKERFSLILESASTNQTSMYLCASSSRQGFAEKLFFGSGTQLSVL.

CDR3 residues: CASSSPAPGESPLHF. CDR3 sequence (DNA): TGTGCCAGCAGTTCCCCCGCCCCGGGGGAGTCACCCCTCCACTTT. The chain couples TRBV28 to TRBJ1-6; D is possibly TRBD1 (5 bases). The germline gives CDR1 MDHEN, CDR2 SYDVKM. This CDR3 region has 15 residues. Trimming shortened V by 4 bases and J by 10 bases, and 17 bases separated the two germline ends.

The chain joins TRBV18 to TRBJ1-4; 8 bases are shared with TRBD1. Trimming removed 1 base from V and 8 bases from J; junction bases left unmatched: 3. There are 14 residues in the CDR3. Germline V CDR1 and CDR2: KGHSH, LQKENI. CDR3 in amino acids: CASSPRSGGEKLFF. The CDR3, as DNA: TGTGCCAGCTCACCACGTTCAGGGGGCGAAAAACTGTTTTTT.

This clone has just a few counts. The rearrangement joins TRBV9 to TRBJ1-3; D remains unclear. Germline loops: CDR1 SGDLS, CDR2 YYNGEE. V gave up 7 bases and J gave up 4 bases, with 6 bases separating them. CDR3 length equals 11 residues. CDR3 DNA: TGTGCCAGCGGGGTAGGAAACACCATATATTTT. Its protein product is CASGVGNTIYF.

The chain joins TRBV19 to TRBJ2-5; 9 bases align to TRBD1. CDR3 length equals 15 residues. V was pared by 4 bases and J by 4 bases, with 7 bases of the junction left unmatched. The germline V gene encodes CDR1 LNHDA and CDR2 SQIVND (reference sequence). The CDR3 spells CASSTRTGVVETQYF. The CDR3, as DNA: TGTGCCAGTAGTACCCGGACAGGGGTCGTAGAGACCCAGTACTTC.

The rearrangement joins TRBV5-1 to TRBJ2-5; D uncertain. This CDR3 has 12 residues. Germline V gene data show CDR1 as SGHRS and CDR2 as YFSETQ. With 0 bases removed from V and 2 bases from J, the gap between germline ends came to 2 bases. The CDR3 DNA sequence: TGCGCCAGCAGCTTGGAACAAGAGACCCAGTACTTC. Translated: CASSLEQETQYF.

This chain joins TRBV5-1 and TRBJ1-4; 11 positions match TRBD1. This CDR3 comprises 15 residues. Germline V gives CDR1 SGHRS, CDR2 YFSETQ. The ends lost 1 base at V and 7 bases at J; junction bases unmatched: 3. The CDR3 loop is CASSLSGTGGEKLFF. The CDR3 DNA follows: TGCGCCAGCAGCTTGTCGGGGACAGGGGGTGAAAAACTGTTTTTT.

The V and J genes are TRBV20-1 and TRBJ1-2; D unresolved. The CDR3 has 11 amino acids. The germline V gene encodes CDR1 DFQATT and CDR2 SNEGSKA (reference sequence). Trimming took 4 bases from V and 2 from J, leaving 5 bases between them. CDR3 sequence (DNA): TGCAGTGCTATCCGAAACTATGGCTACACCTTC. This codes for CSAIRNYGYTF.

The V gene is TRBV28, the J gene TRBJ1-6; D remains ambiguous. CDR1 and CDR2 from the germline V gene are MDHEN and SYDVKM. V gave up 5 bases and J gave up 9 bases, with 11 bases separating them. CDR3 length equals 13 residues. The CDR3 loop is CASSPTSSSPLHF. The CDR3 DNA reads TGTGCCAGCAGTCCCACCAGTAGTTCACCCCTCCACTTT. Full variable domain (outside the CDR3, taken from reference TRBV28 and TRBJ1-6): DVKVTQSSRYLVKRTGEKVFLECVQDMDHENMFWYRQDPGLGLRLIYFSYDVKMKEKGDIPEGYSVSREKKERFSLILESASTNQTSMYLCASSPTSSSPLHFGNGTRLTVT.

The chain has TRBV7-2 and TRBJ1-2, with D perhaps TRBD1 (6 bases). This CDR3 spans 14 amino acids. CDR1 is SGHTA, CDR2 FQGNSA, per germline. Trimming pared 5 bases from V and 9 bases from J, leaving 19 bases between. The DNA for the CDR3 is TGTGCCAGCAGCGCCCCAGGGGCTGTTGTTAGCTACACCTTC. Amino acid sequence: CASSAPGAVVSYTF.

This clone came up a few times. Written as DNA, the CDR3 is TGTGCCAGCAGCTTAGGGGGCAGTGGGGCCACAGATACGCAGTATTTT. Translated: CASSLGGSGATDTQYF. The chain combines TRBV7-6 with TRBJ2-3; D might be TRBD1 (5 bases). CDR3 length: 16 amino acids. Trimming took 1 base from V and 2 from J, leaving 13 bases between them. The germline V gene has CDR1 SGHVS and CDR2 FNYEAQ.

This clone was detected only once. The V gene is TRBV4-3, the J gene TRBJ2-7, with TRBD1 identical over 8 bases. This CDR3 is 15 amino acids long. Germline CDR1 LGHNA, CDR2 YSLEER. After removal of 0 bases from V and 1 base from J, the junction contained 2 bases not matched to a gene. Written as DNA, the CDR3 is TGCGCCAGCAGCCAAGAAGACAGGGGTTCCTACGAGCAGTACTTC. Translation gives CASSQEDRGSYEQYF.

V usage is TRBV18 and J usage is TRBJ2-7; D is ambiguous. Deletions cut 1 base from V and 6 bases from J, with 10 bases between. This CDR3 contains 13 residues. Germline loops: CDR1 KGHSH, CDR2 LQKENI. CDR3 nucleotides: TGTGCCAGCTCACCACGGGATAGGGCCGAGCAGTACTTC. This encodes CASSPRDRAEQYF.

V is TRBV7-6 and J is TRBJ1-1; the match to TRBD1 covers 9 bases. J was trimmed by 1 base and V by 6 bases; bases with no gene match: 6. The CDR3 is made up of 15 amino acids. Germline V lookup: CDR1 SGHVS, CDR2 FNYEAQ. CDR3 in amino acids: CASRGQGNSNTEAFF. Here the CDR3 DNA reads TGTGCCAGCAGGGGACAGGGAAATTCGAACACTGAAGCTTTCTTT.

The chain employs TRBV18 and TRBJ2-7, with TRBD1 as a possible D gene (5 bases). The germline V gene has CDR1 KGHSH and CDR2 LQKENI. Between the trimmed V and J ends, which lost 3 bases and 2 bases, there was a span of 5 bases. This CDR3 comprises 12 residues. CDR3 amino acids: CASSPGPYEQYF. For the CDR3, the DNA is TGTGCCAGCTCACCGGGGCCCTACGAGCAGTACTTC.

Only one count was recorded for this clone. This chain connects TRBV28 to TRBJ2-3; a possible D gene is TRBD1 (6 bases). Germline V gene lookup returns CDR1 MDHEN and CDR2 SYDVKM. CDR3 length: 12 residues. The V gene lost 6 bases and the J gene lost 9 bases, with 13 bases spanning the gap. Here the CDR3 reads CASRLQGSTQYF. The CDR3 coding sequence is TGTGCCAGCAGACTACAGGGATCAACGCAGTATTTT.

The chain links TRBV3-1 (or the pseudogene TRBV3-2) to TRBJ1-1, with TRBD1 identical over 10 bases. CDR3 size: 16 residues. Per the germline V gene, CDR1 is LGHDT and CDR2 is YNNKEL (reference sequence). Trimming took 0 bases from V and 5 from J; bases not matched to a gene: 6. The DNA of the CDR3 is TGTGCCAGCAGCCAAGATGAGGGACAGGGGAAGACTGAAGCTTTCTTT. It encodes CASSQDEGQGKTEAFF.

The V call is TRBV27, the J call TRBJ1-4; 7 nucleotides line up with TRBD1. This CDR3 has 15 residues. The J segment lost 8 bases and the V segment lost 4 bases, leaving 10 bases of the junction unmatched. Germline CDR1 reads MNHEY; CDR2 reads SMNVEV (reference sequence). CDR3 sequence reads: CASSSLMAGGEKLFF. DNA for the CDR3: TGTGCCAGCAGTTCTTTGATGGCAGGGGGAGAAAAACTGTTTTTT.

The chain joins TRBV3-1 (or the pseudogene TRBV3-2) to TRBJ1-2, with D uncertain. The germline V and J ends were trimmed by 3 bases and 0 bases, with 8 bases remaining between them. CDR1 is LGHDT, CDR2 YNNKEL, per germline (reference sequence). The CDR3 totals 14 residues. CDR3 coding DNA: TGTGCCAGCAGCCATGGGGTCGCTAACTATGGCTACACCTTC. This encodes CASSHGVANYGYTF.

V gene TRBV28 combines with J gene TRBJ1-2; 9 bases fit TRBD1. The CDR3 sequence is 15 residues long. CDR1 MDHEN and CDR2 SYDVKM come from the germline V gene. V was pared by 10 bases and J by 7 bases, with 16 bases of the junction left unmatched. CDR3: CATPSLSGTGTGYTF. DNA of the CDR3: TGTGCCACCCCCAGTTTATCCGGGACAGGGACTGGCTACACCTTC.

In its sample, this clone was seen once. The chain carries TRBV9 and TRBJ2-7; TRBD2 matches 7 bases. V lost 4 bases to trimming and J lost 6 bases; unmatched junction nucleotides: 10. The CDR3 sequence is 14 residues long. Germline V gene lookup returns CDR1 SGDLS and CDR2 YYNGEE. The CDR3 protein is CASSPPRGIFEQYF. The CDR3 DNA is TGTGCCAGCAGCCCTCCGCGGGGGATATTCGAGCAGTACTTC.

V and J are TRBV19 and TRBJ2-3; perhaps TRBD1 as D (6 bases). V was pared by 5 bases and J by 3 bases, with 18 bases between. The CDR3 has 16 amino acids. From germline, CDR1 is LNHDA and CDR2 SQIVND (reference sequence). The CDR3 here is CASSLRFGGRTDTQYF. CDR3 nucleotides: TGTGCCAGTAGTTTACGATTTGGGGGCAGGACAGATACGCAGTATTTT.

This clone has a single count. The chain joins TRBV5-6 to TRBJ2-1; 8 nucleotides match TRBD2. The V gene's germline CDR1 is SGHDT and CDR2 YYEEEE. The J segment lost 6 bases and the V segment lost 3 bases, leaving 11 bases of the junction unmatched. The length of the CDR3 is 16 residues. CDR3 loop: CASSWDSRGAINEQFF. The CDR3 region has the DNA TGTGCCAGCAGCTGGGATTCGCGGGGGGCCATCAATGAGCAGTTCTTC.

The chain's CDR3 is CASSPGGRLPYGYTF. As DNA, the CDR3 is TGTGCCAGCAGCCCCGGAGGACGCCTCCCCTATGGCTACACCTTC. The chain combines TRBV6-5 with TRBJ1-2; no definite D call. The CDR3 is 15 amino acids. V shed 6 bases and J shed 4 bases, with 18 bases lying between them. Looked up from germline, CDR1 is MNHEY and CDR2 is SVGAGI.

The chain joins TRBV7-2 to TRBJ1-6; TRBD1 might be the D (6 bases). The ends were cut back, 5 bases at V and 5 bases at J, with 13 bases in the middle. The CDR3 length is 15 residues. In germline, CDR1 is SGHTA, CDR2 FQGNSA. CDR3 amino acids: CASSVSGTHNSPLHF. In nucleotides, the CDR3 is TGTGCCAGCAGCGTCTCCGGGACACATAATTCACCCCTCCACTTT.